This is a list of T cell receptor beta chains from one sample in a study of T-cell memory formation after mild COVID-19. TCRdb fed the 5' RACE reads into MiXCR, producing one record per CDR3 protein. The sample carries 90,000 to 130,000 distinct CDR3 sequences, roughly a sixth recorded once. Sequenced sample: PBMCs or a T cell subset sorted from them (not recorded which). Receptors originate from a man aged 18 to 29 who had mild COVID-19 (a few samples of this study predate the infection). Cell type and time point are not known. The CDR3 runs from the conserved cysteine through the conserved F or W. The D gene is left open where the match is weak. Clone size is shown for a subset of rows, as once, few, many or a class of expanded clone.

D gene,J gene,clone size,V gene,CDR3 protein,CDR3 DNA
NA,TRBJ1-1,NA,TRBV18,CASSPPQDTEAFF,TGTGCCAGCTCACCACCGCAGGACACTGAAGCTTTCTTT
NA,TRBJ2-2,NA,TRBV10-1,CASARDTFYHPNTGELFF,TGCGCCAGCGCCCGGGACACCTTCTACCACCCGAACACCGGGGAGCTGTTTTTT
TRBD1,TRBJ1-1,few,TRBV6-5,CASSYGGQGKFFF,TGTGCCAGCAGTTACGGAGGACAGGGGAAATTTTTCTTT
NA,TRBJ1-1,few,TRBV5-1,CASSSGGRNTEAFF,TGCGCCAGCAGCTCGGGGGGGAGGAACACTGAAGCTTTCTTT
TRBD1,TRBJ2-1,NA,TRBV29-1,CSVERGRTGSNEQFF,TGCAGCGTTGAACGCGGTCGGACAGGGTCAAATGAGCAGTTCTTC
NA,TRBJ2-1,NA,TRBV5-1,CASSLGTGEQFF,TGCGCCAGCAGCTTGGGTACCGGGGAGCAGTTCTTC
TRBD1,TRBJ1-1,few,TRBV6-2/TRBV6-3,CASSYRTQRQGRSEAFF,TGTGCCAGCAGTTACCGAACACAGAGACAGGGGAGATCCGAAGCTTTCTTT
NA,TRBJ2-3,NA,TRBV7-2,CASSLKLTDTQYF,TGTGCCAGCAGCCTTAAACTCACAGATACGCAGTATTTT
NA,TRBJ2-3,NA,TRBV20-1,CSARARGLSTDTQYF,TGCAGTGCTAGGGCCCGGGGACTCTCCACAGATACGCAGTATTTT
TRBD1,TRBJ2-1,few,TRBV28,CASRGTGQYNEQFF,TGTGCCAGCAGGGGGACAGGACAGTACAATGAGCAGTTCTTC
NA,TRBJ2-7,many,TRBV12-3/TRBV12-4,CASSSRDLGEQYF,TGTGCCAGCAGTTCCCGGGATTTAGGCGAGCAGTACTTC
NA,TRBJ2-2,few,TRBV20-1,CSARDPGRVELFF,TGCAGTGCTAGAGATCCCGGCCGGGTTGAGCTGTTTTTT
NA,TRBJ2-3,NA,TRBV11-2,CASSFSYADTQYF,TGTGCCAGCAGCTTTTCCTATGCAGATACGCAGTATTTT
NA,TRBJ2-3,NA,TRBV24-1,CATGSGDFTDTQYF,TGTGCCACCGGCAGCGGTGACTTCACAGATACGCAGTATTTT
TRBD1,TRBJ1-2,few,TRBV5-8,CASSPRLDRGRVANYGYTF,TGTGCCAGCAGCCCTAGACTCGACAGGGGCCGAGTTGCTAACTATGGCTACACCTTC
NA,TRBJ1-1,few,TRBV7-8,CASSLVGTSATEAFF,TGTGCCAGCAGCTTAGTGGGCACGTCGGCCACTGAAGCTTTCTTT
NA,TRBJ2-5,few,TRBV7-2,CASSQTGRGETQYF,TGTGCCAGCAGCCAAACCGGGCGTGGGGAGACCCAGTACTTC
NA,TRBJ2-5,few,TRBV5-1,CASSLDGEETQYF,TGCGCCAGCAGCTTGGACGGTGAAGAGACCCAGTACTTC
NA,TRBJ2-1,few,TRBV5-1,CASSPDGANEQFF,TGCGCCAGCAGCCCGGACGGAGCCAATGAGCAGTTCTTC
NA,TRBJ2-4,many,TRBV3-1,CASSQASGNIQYF,TGTGCCAGCAGCCAAGCCAGCGGTAACATTCAGTACTTC
NA,TRBJ2-2,NA,TRBV12-3/TRBV12-4,CASSFLAADTGELFF,TGTGCCAGCAGTTTCCTAGCAGCGGACACCGGGGAGCTGTTTTTT
TRBD2,TRBJ2-1,NA,TRBV7-3,CASSSTGGSNEQFF,TGTGCCAGCAGCTCGACCGGGGGGAGTAATGAGCAGTTCTTC
NA,TRBJ2-3,few,TRBV5-1,CASSLGRLISTDTQYF,TGCGCCAGCAGCTTAGGACGGTTGATTAGCACAGATACGCAGTATTTT
NA,TRBJ1-5,NA,TRBV4-1,CASSQGGNQPQHF,TGCGCCAGCAGCCAAGGGGGCAATCAGCCCCAGCATTTT
TRBD2,TRBJ2-1,few,TRBV12-3/TRBV12-4,CASSLTSGVYNEQFF,TGTGCCAGCAGTCTCACTAGCGGGGTTTACAATGAGCAGTTCTTC
NA,TRBJ2-5,few,TRBV4-1,CASSPKRGAGGETQYF,TGCGCCAGCAGTCCTAAACGGGGGGCGGGTGGAGAGACCCAGTACTTC
TRBD2,TRBJ2-3,few,TRBV12-3/TRBV12-4,CASSLSGGAVDTQYF,TGTGCCAGCAGTTTAAGCGGGGGGGCTGTAGATACGCAGTATTTT